This T cell receptor beta chain stems from a study of blood T cell repertoires in COVID-19. Study overall: Nucleic acid was either cDNA or gDNA, and it came from T cells, B-cell-depleted T cells, or PBMCs.

This clone was observed a few times. Sequencing was performed with immunoSEQ multiplex PCR; in TCRdb, only in-frame clones are kept and a portion is missing. In the table there are approximately 260,000 clones, 65% to 85% of which are singletons. This CDR3 spans 15 amino acids. The junction had 5 bases not matched to a gene; V was cut back by 5 bases and J by 3 bases. Germline assignment: CDR1 SEHNR and CDR2 FQNEAQ (reference sequence). This clonotype was obtained from a middle-aged woman with active or convalescent COVID-19. The chain joins TRBV7-9 to TRBJ2-1, with 9 bases matching TRBD2. Sequenced sample: peripheral blood. CDR3: CASSPSGVNYNEQFF. Here the CDR3 DNA reads TGTGCCAGCAGCCCTAGCGGGGTGAACTACAATGAGCAGTTCTTC.